This T cell receptor (beta chain) is from a study of graft-versus-host responses after intestinal transplantation. Profiled with immunoSEQ multiplex PCR; TCRdb holds only in-frame clones, not every one. The sample lists about 90,000 clones, roughly 92% occurring once. This clone was picked up a small number of times. Antigen: not known. Trimming removed 4 bases at V and 12 bases at J, with 15 bases between. The germline CDR1 and CDR2 sequences are MNHNS and SASEGT. The CDR3 covers 13 residues. This sample comprised unstimulated CD4+ T cells sorted from spleen or lymph node cells, obtained before intestinal transplant. This receptor was obtained from a human donor who received an intestinal transplant. The rearrangement uses TRBV6-1 and TRBJ1-4; perhaps TRBD1 as D (5 bases). The CDR3 DNA reads as TGTGCCAGCAGTGCCAGTCTCCCGGGGGAACTGTTTTTT. This sequence encodes CASSASLPGELFF.